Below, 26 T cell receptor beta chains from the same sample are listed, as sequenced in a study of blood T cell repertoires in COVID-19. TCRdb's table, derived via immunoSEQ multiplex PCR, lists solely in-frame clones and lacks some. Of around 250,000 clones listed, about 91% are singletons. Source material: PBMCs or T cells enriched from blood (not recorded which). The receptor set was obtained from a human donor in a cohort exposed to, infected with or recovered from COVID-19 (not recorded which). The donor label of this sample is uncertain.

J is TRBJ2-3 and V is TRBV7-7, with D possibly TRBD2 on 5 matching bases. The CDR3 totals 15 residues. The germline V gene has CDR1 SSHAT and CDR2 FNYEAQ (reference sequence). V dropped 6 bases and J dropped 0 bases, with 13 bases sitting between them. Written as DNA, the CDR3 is TGTGCCAGCAGTCAACTAGGTATCAGCACAGATACGCAGTATTTT. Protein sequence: CASSQLGISTDTQYF.

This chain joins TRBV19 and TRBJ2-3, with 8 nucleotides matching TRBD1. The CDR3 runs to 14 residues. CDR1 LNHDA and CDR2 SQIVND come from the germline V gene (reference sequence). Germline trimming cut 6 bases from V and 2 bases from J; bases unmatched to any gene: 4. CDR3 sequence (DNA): TGTGCCAGTAGCAGACAGGGGACCACAGATACGCAGTATTTT. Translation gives CASSRQGTTDTQYF.

CDR3 residues: CASSEAAVTKNIQYF. The CDR3 region has the DNA TGTGCCAGCAGTGAAGCGGCGGTGACCAAAAACATTCAGTACTTC. V gene TRBV6-1 combines with J gene TRBJ2-4; no firm D call. CDR1 and CDR2 (germline): MNHNS, SASEGT. The CDR3 has 15 residues. V dropped 0 bases and J dropped 2 bases, with 8 bases sitting between them.

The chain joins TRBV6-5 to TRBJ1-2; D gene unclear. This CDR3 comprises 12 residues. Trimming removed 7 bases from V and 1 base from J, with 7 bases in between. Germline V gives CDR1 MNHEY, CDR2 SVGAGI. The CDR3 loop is CASTENNYGYTF. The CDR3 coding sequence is TGTGCCAGCACGGAGAATAACTATGGCTACACCTTC.

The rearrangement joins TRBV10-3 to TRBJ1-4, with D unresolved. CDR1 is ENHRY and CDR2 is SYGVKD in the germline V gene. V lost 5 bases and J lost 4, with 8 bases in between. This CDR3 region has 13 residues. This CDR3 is CAISLADNEKLFF. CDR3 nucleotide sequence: TGTGCCATCAGTCTGGCAGATAATGAAAAACTGTTTTTT.

The CDR3 here is CASSQGLAANTGELFF. The CDR3 DNA is TGTGCCAGCAGCCAGGGACTAGCGGCGAACACCGGGGAGCTGTTTTTT. The chain employs TRBV3-1 (or the pseudogene TRBV3-2) and TRBJ2-2; 11 bases are a match to TRBD2. CDR3 length equals 16 residues. Germline V CDR1 and CDR2: LGHDT, YNNKEL (reference sequence). With V trimmed by 3 bases and J by 0 bases, 0 bases remained unmatched.

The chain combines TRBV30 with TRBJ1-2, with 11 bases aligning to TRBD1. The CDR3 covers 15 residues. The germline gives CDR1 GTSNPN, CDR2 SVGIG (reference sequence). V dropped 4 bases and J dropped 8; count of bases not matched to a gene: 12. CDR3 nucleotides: TGTGCCTGGACCCCGGGACAGGGGGTCCGGGGAGGCTACACCTTC. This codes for CAWTPGQGVRGGYTF. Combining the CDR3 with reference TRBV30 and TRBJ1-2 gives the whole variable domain SQTIHQWPATLVQPVGSPLSLECTVEGTSNPNLYWYRQAAGRGLQLLFYSVGIGQISSEVPQNLSASRPQDRQFILSSKKLLLSDSGFYLCAWTPGQGVRGGYTFGSGTRLTVV.

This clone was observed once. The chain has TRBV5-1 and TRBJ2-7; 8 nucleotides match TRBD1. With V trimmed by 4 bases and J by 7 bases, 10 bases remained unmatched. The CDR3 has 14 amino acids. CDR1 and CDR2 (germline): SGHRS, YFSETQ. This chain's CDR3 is CASSIRGQAGEQYF. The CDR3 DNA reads TGCGCCAGCAGCATCCGGGGACAGGCGGGTGAGCAGTACTTC.

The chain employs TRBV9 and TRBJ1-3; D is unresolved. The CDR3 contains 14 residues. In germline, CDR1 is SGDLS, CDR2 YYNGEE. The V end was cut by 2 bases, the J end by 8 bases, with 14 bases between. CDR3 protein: CASSVDGAEDTIYF. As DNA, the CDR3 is TGTGCCAGCAGCGTCGATGGCGCCGAGGACACCATATATTTT. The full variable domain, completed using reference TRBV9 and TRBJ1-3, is DSGVTQTPKHLITATGQRVTLRCSPRSGDLSVYWYQQSLDQGLQFLIQYYNGEERAKGNILERFSAQQFPDLHSELNLSSLELGDSALYFCASSVDGAEDTIYFGEGSWLTVV.

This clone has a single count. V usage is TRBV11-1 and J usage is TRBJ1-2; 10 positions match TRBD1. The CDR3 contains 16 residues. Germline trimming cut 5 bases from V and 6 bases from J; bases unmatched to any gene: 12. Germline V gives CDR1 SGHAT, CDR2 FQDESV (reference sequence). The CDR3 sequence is CASSLTGQGFVDGYTF. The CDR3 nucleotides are TGTGCCAGCAGCCTAACGGGACAGGGGTTCGTCGATGGCTACACCTTC.

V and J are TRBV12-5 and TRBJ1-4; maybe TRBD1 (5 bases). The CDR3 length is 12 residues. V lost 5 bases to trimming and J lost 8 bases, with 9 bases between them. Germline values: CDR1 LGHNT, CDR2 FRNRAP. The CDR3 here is CASGPGHEKLFF. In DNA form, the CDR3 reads TGTGCTAGTGGTCCCGGACACGAAAAACTGTTTTTT.

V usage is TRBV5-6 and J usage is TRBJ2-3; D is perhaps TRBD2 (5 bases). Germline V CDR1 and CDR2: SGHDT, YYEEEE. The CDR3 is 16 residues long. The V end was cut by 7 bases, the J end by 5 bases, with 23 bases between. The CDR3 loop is CASGPPPTRSGDTQYF. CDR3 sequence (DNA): TGTGCCAGCGGCCCTCCCCCCACGCGGAGCGGAGATACGCAGTATTTT.

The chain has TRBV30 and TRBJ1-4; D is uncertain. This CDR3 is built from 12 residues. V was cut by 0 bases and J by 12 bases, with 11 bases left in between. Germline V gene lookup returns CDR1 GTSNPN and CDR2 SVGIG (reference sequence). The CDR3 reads CAWSVTRQELFF. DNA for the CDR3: TGTGCCTGGAGTGTGACCCGTCAGGAACTGTTTTTT.

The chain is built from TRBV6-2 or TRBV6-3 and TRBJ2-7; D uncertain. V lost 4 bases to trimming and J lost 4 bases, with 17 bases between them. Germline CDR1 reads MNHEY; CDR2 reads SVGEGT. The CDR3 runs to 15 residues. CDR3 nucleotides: TGTGCCAGCAGTTCCCTCCTAGAGTACCATTACGAGCAGTACTTC. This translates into CASSSLLEYHYEQYF.

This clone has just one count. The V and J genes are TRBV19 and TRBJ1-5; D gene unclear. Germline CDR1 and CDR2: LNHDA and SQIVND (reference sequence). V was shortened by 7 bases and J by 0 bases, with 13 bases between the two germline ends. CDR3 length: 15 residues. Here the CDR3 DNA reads TGTGCCAGTACCGAGTCAGGCAATAGCAATCAGCCCCAGCATTTT. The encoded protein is CASTESGNSNQPQHF.

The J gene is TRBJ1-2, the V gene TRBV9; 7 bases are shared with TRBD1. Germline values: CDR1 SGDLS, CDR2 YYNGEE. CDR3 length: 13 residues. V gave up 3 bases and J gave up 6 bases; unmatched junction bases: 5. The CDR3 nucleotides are TGTGCCAGCAGCGACACAGGGGCAAATGGCTACACCTTC. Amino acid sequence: CASSDTGANGYTF. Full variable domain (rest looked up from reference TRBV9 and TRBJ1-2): DSGVTQTPKHLITATGQRVTLRCSPRSGDLSVYWYQQSLDQGLQFLIQYYNGEERAKGNILERFSAQQFPDLHSELNLSSLELGDSALYFCASSDTGANGYTFGSGTRLTVV.

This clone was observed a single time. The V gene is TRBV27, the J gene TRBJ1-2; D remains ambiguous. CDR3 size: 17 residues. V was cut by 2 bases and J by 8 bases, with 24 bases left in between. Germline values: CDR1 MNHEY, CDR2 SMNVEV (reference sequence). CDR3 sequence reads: CASSLRGGLVTIDGYTF. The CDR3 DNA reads TGTGCCAGCAGTTTACGTGGAGGTCTGGTGACAATTGACGGCTACACCTTC.

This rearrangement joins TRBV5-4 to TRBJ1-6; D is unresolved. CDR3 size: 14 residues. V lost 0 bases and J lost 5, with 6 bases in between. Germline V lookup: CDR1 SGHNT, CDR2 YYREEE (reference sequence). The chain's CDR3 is CASSLVENNSPLHF. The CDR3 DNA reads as TGTGCCAGCAGCTTGGTGGAGAATAATTCACCCCTCCACTTT.

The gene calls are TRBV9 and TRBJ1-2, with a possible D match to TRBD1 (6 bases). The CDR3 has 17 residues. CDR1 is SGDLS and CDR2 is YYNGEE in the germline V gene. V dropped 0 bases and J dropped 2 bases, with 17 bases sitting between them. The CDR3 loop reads CASSVGFKGGQNYGYTF. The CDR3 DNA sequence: TGTGCCAGCAGCGTAGGGTTCAAAGGCGGACAGAACTATGGCTACACCTTC.

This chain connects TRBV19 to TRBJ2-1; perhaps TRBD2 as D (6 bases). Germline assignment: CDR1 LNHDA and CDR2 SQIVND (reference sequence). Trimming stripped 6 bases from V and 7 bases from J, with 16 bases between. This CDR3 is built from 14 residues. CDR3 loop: CASRHTALANEQFF. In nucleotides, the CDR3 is TGTGCCAGTAGACACACCGCACTAGCAAATGAGCAGTTCTTC.

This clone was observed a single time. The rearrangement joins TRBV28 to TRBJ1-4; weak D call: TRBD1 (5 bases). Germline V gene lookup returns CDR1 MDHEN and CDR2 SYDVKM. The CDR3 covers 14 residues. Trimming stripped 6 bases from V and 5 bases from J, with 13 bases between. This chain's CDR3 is CASSPGTVNEKLFF. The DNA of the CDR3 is TGTGCCAGCAGCCCCGGGACTGTCAATGAAAAACTGTTTTTT.

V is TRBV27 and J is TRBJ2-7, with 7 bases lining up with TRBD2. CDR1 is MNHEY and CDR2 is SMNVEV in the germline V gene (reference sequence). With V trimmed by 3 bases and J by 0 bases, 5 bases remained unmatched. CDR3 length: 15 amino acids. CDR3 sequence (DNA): TGTGCCAGCAGTTTCCAGGGAGGGCCCTCCTACGAGCAGTACTTC. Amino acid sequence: CASSFQGGPSYEQYF.

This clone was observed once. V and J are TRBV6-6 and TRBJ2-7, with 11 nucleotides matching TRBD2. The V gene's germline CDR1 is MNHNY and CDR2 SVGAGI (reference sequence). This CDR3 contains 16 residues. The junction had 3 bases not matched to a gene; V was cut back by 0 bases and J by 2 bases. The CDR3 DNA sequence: TGTGCCAGCAGTTACTCGGGGACTAGCGGAGCCTACGAGCAGTACTTC. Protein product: CASSYSGTSGAYEQYF.

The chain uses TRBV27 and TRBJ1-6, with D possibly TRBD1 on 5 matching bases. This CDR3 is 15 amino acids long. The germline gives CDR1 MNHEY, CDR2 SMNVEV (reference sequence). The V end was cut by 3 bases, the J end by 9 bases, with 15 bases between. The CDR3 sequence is CASSFVGRGGSPLHF. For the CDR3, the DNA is TGTGCCAGCAGTTTCGTGGGGCGGGGGGGTTCACCCCTCCACTTT.

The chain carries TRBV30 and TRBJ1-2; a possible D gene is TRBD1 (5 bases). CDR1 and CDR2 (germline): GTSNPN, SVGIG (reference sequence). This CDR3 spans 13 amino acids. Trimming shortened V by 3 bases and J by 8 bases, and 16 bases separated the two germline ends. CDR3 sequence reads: CAWSRSGQDGYTF. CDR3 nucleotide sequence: TGTGCCTGGAGCCGATCAGGACAAGACGGCTACACCTTC.

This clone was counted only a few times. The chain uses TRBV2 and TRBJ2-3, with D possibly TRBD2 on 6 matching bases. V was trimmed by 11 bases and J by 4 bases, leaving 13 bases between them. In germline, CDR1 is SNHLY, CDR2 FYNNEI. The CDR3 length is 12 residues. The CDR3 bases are TGTGCCGGGGGGTTCACCCCAGATACGCAGTATTTT. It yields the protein CAGGFTPDTQYF.